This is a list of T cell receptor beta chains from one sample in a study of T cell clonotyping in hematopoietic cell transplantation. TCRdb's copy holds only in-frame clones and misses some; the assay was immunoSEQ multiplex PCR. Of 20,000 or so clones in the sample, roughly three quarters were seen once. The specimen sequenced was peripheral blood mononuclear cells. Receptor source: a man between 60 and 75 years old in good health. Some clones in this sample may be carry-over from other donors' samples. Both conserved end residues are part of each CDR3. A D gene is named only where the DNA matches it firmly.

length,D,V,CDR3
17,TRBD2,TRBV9,CASSGRTSGGAVGELFF
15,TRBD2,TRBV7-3,CASSSTSGAQGVQFF
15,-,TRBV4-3,CASSQVRGRDNGYTF
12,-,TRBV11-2,CASSLAAYEQYF
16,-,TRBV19,CASSISRVSSYNEQFF
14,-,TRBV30,CAWSDPGRSYGYTF
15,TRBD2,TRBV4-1,CASSHRTSGNNEQFF
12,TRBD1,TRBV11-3,CASSSRQGQAFF
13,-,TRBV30,CAWSKRDNQPQHF
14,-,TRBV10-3,CAIMRSQSTDTQYF
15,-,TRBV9,CASSVDPGAGSPLHF
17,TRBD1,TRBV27,CASSSRQGRAYNSPLHF
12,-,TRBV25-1,CASPRTRHGYTF
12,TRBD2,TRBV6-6,CASSTGGGEQYF
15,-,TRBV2,CASSELAGANEKLFF
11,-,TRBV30,CAWRPHTEAFF
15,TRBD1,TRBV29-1,CSVVPTGVGYNEQFF
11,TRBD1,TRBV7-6,CASSSGQGKYF
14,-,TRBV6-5,CASSSVPFNQPQHF
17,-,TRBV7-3,CASSLRTEPATNEKLFF
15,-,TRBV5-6,CASSWRDLGGETQYF
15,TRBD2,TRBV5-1,CASSLEGLAGAEQYF
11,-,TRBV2,CASSYDNEQFF
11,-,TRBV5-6,CASSYFGEQYF
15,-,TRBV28,CASSLAGQSFIGQYF
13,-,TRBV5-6,CASSLYLNTEAFF
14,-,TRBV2,CASSELGGNTEAFF
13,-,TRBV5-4,CASSLWRSYEQYF